This T cell receptor (beta chain) was found in a study of human T cells and chemical hapten exposure. Time point meaning: pre-sensitization, week 0. As for treatment: therapeutic diphenylcyclopropenone sensitization with weekly scalp DPC. The total RNA was obtained from whole blood that was not fractionated. Blood collection happened ahead of applying each patch test. Unique molecular identifiers were linked by the library to individual cDNA molecules. Original methodology: Samples held a median of around 96,000 TCRs, range roughly 20,000–690,600. TCRdb reprocessed the RACE reads with MiXCR, giving one entry per CDR3 protein. Here the V and J calls rest on TCRdb's processing, not on the authors' analysis. Here the sample spans 35,000 to 45,000 distinct CDR3 sequences, 9.5% to 15% being singletons. Many counts were recorded for this clonotype. The germline V gene has CDR1 SGHVS and CDR2 FQNEAQ. V shed 5 bases and J 4 bases; nucleotides not matched to a gene: 5. The CDR3 extends over 13 amino acids.

Sequencing was performed on whole blood, taken in connection with sensitization to the hapten diphenylcyclopropenone (DPC). The rearrangement joins TRBV7-8 to TRBJ2-7; 7 bases match TRBD2. This TCR derives from a woman aged 35 to 49 with alopecia areata. Some clones in this sample may be carry-over from other donors' samples. In DNA, the CDR3 is TGTGCCAGCAGCCTCAGCGGGGAATACGAGCAGTACTTC. It specifies CASSLSGEYEQYF.